The 16 T cell receptor beta chains below were found in one sample sequenced in a study of shared clonotypes between healthy human individuals. TCRdb's table, derived via immunoSEQ multiplex PCR, lists solely in-frame clones and lacks some. The sample gives around 2.1 million clones, approximately 96% of which show up once; more than 0.1% is in the top ten. Sequencing was done on a sample of naive CD4+ T cells sorted from blood. This sample's subset: CD45RA+ positively selected. These receptors were collected from a man aged 18-30 years in good health.

This chain uses TRBV2 with TRBJ2-2; 7 bases line up with TRBD2. The V and J ends lost 8 bases and 6 bases, in that order; junction bases with no gene match: 9. Germline V gives CDR1 SNHLY, CDR2 FYNNEI. The CDR3 is 14 amino acids. CDR3 nucleotides: TGTGCCAGCTGCGGGGGACGGTCCGCCGGGGAGCTGTTTTTT. This gives the protein CASCGGRSAGELFF.

The chain has TRBV4-1 and TRBJ2-7; the match to TRBD2 covers 10 bases. The length of the CDR3 is 15 residues. The trim removed 2 bases at V and 2 bases at J, leaving 3 bases unmatched. Germline CDR1 reads MGHRA; CDR2 reads YSYEKL. CDR3 loop: CASSQLAGATYEQYF. The DNA of the CDR3 is TGCGCCAGCAGCCAACTAGCGGGAGCGACCTACGAGCAGTACTTC.

This chain uses TRBV18 with TRBJ2-7; TRBD1 matches at 7 bases. Germline V CDR1 and CDR2: KGHSH, LQKENI. This CDR3 contains 13 residues. V lost 5 bases and J lost 3; bases outside the gene matches: 4. CDR3 nucleotides: TGTGCCAGCTCAGGCCGGGACAGCTACGAGCAGTACTTC. This codes for CASSGRDSYEQYF. The full variable domain, its missing parts supplied by reference TRBV18 and TRBJ2-7, is NAGVMQNPRHLVRRRGQEARLRCSPMKGHSHVYWYRQLPEEGLKFMVYLQKENIIDESGMPKERFSAEFPKEGPSILRIQQVVRGDSAAYFCASSGRDSYEQYFGPGTRLTVT.

With regard to this clone: The sample carries other DNA sequences with the same CDR3. The rearrangement links TRBV7-2 to TRBJ2-1; 10 bases fit TRBD2. The CDR3 length is 15 residues. The V gene end was trimmed by 5 bases and the J gene end by 1 base; junction bases not matched to a gene: 2. Germline loops: CDR1 SGHTA, CDR2 FQGNSA. The CDR3: CASSLGLASYNEQFF. Written as DNA, the CDR3 is TGTGCCAGCAGCCTGGGACTAGCGTCCTACAATGAGCAGTTCTTC.

Worth noting for this clone: This same CDR3 is encoded by further DNA sequences in the sample. The DNA of the CDR3 is TGTGCCAGCTCACCGAGCCAAGAGACCCAGTACTTC. Protein: CASSPSQETQYF. The rearrangement joins TRBV18 to TRBJ2-5, with D hard to call. V lost 3 bases, J lost 1 base, and 3 bases lay in between. Germline CDR1 is KGHSH and CDR2 is LQKENI. This CDR3 contains 12 residues.

The rearrangement uses TRBV9 and TRBJ1-2, with 7 bases aligning to TRBD1. Germline V gene lookup returns CDR1 SGDLS and CDR2 YYNGEE. The length of the CDR3 is 15 residues. J gave up 4 bases and V 0 bases, and 6 bases lay outside the gene matches. The CDR3 here is CASSVVTGAVYGYTF. DNA of the CDR3: TGTGCCAGCAGCGTAGTAACAGGGGCGGTCTATGGCTACACCTTC. The full variable domain, its missing parts supplied by reference TRBV9 and TRBJ1-2, is DSGVTQTPKHLITATGQRVTLRCSPRSGDLSVYWYQQSLDQGLQFLIQYYNGEERAKGNILERFSAQQFPDLHSELNLSSLELGDSALYFCASSVVTGAVYGYTFGSGTRLTVV.

About this clone itself: Other DNA sequences in the same sample also yield this CDR3. The chain combines TRBV5-1 with TRBJ1-5; unclear D gene. Trimming left V 0 bases short and J 2 bases short, with 9 bases between. The CDR3 is 15 residues long. CDR1 and CDR2 (germline): SGHRS, YFSETQ. The CDR3 nucleotides read TGCGCCAGCAGCTTGGAACCTGGCGGCAATCAGCCCCAGCATTTT. It translates to CASSLEPGGNQPQHF.

The chain uses TRBV5-1 and TRBJ2-2; 7 bases match TRBD1. V trimming: 3 bases; J trimming: 2 bases; junction bases outside the gene matches: 10. Germline V lookup: CDR1 SGHRS, CDR2 YFSETQ. This CDR3 comprises 17 residues. CDR3: CASSYHPGQTNTGELFF. The CDR3 nucleotides read TGCGCCAGCAGCTACCACCCGGGACAGACAAACACCGGGGAGCTGTTTTTT.

This chain uses TRBV11-2 with TRBJ2-3; D is unclear. CDR1 is SGHAT and CDR2 is FQNNGV in the germline V gene. This CDR3 is 13 amino acids long. The V end was cut by 5 bases, the J end by 4 bases, with 10 bases between. CDR3 in amino acids: CASSLGNPDTQYF. In DNA form, the CDR3 reads TGTGCCAGCAGCCTGGGCAATCCAGATACGCAGTATTTT.

The gene calls are TRBV27 and TRBJ1-1; D remains ambiguous. The V end lost 4 bases, the J end lost 5 bases, and 11 bases lay between the germline ends. The CDR3 totals 13 residues. Germline V gene data show CDR1 as MNHEY and CDR2 as SMNVEV (reference sequence). As DNA, the CDR3 is TGTGCCAGCAGTTCCACTCCAAGGACTGAAGCTTTCTTT. It is translated as CASSSTPRTEAFF.

The J gene is TRBJ2-1, the V gene TRBV5-4; 7 bases match TRBD2. Germline V CDR1 and CDR2: SGHNT, YYREEE (reference sequence). V shed 1 base, J shed 4 bases, and the junction held 5 bases outside the gene matches. This CDR3 contains 15 residues. CDR3 residues: CASSLSGGNYNEQFF. DNA for the CDR3: TGTGCCAGCAGCTTGTCGGGAGGCAATTACAATGAGCAGTTCTTC.

The gene calls are TRBV7-8 and TRBJ1-6, with 7 bases identical to TRBD1. The germline CDR1 and CDR2 sequences are SGHVS and FQNEAQ. The CDR3 has 14 amino acids. Trimming took 6 bases from V and 8 from J; bases not matched to a gene: 7. The CDR3 loop is CASRSDRVDSPLHF. The CDR3 coding sequence is TGTGCCAGCAGATCCGACAGGGTTGATTCACCCCTCCACTTT.

The gene calls are TRBV19 and TRBJ2-7; no clear D gene. Trimming left V 3 bases short and J 1 base short, with 7 bases between. Germline lookup yields CDR1 LNHDA and CDR2 SQIVND (reference sequence). The length of the CDR3 is 13 residues. The CDR3 region has the DNA TGTGCCAGTAGTATTAGGCAGTCCTACGAGCAGTACTTC. Amino acids: CASSIRQSYEQYF.

V usage is TRBV2 and J usage is TRBJ1-5, with D possibly matching TRBD1 (5 bases). This CDR3 has 16 amino acids. Trimming stripped 2 bases from V and 3 bases from J, with 14 bases between. Per germline, CDR1 SNHLY and CDR2 FYNNEI. CDR3 nucleotide sequence: TGTGCCAGCAGTGAACAGGGAGGTTACGACAATCAGCCCCAGCATTTT. Its protein is CASSEQGGYDNQPQHF.

This clone was counted a single time. The chain joins TRBV5-4 to TRBJ1-6; possible D gene TRBD1, 6 bases. Trimming removed 7 bases at V and 6 bases at J, with 20 bases between. Germline CDR1 and CDR2: SGHNT and YYREEE (reference sequence). The CDR3 runs 16 residues. CDR3 nucleotides: TGTGCCAGCGAGACCGGGGGCCAGGGGACTAATTCACCCCTCCACTTT. Residues: CASETGGQGTNSPLHF.

The rearrangement links TRBV5-4 to TRBJ2-3; 8 positions match TRBD2. This CDR3 region has 13 residues. V lost 2 bases, J lost 7 bases, and 3 bases stayed unmatched. Germline lookup yields CDR1 SGHNT and CDR2 YYREEE (reference sequence). CDR3 coding DNA: TGTGCCAGCAGCTTCGGGGGGGTGAATACGCAGTATTTT. Amino acids: CASSFGGVNTQYF.